The 19 T cell receptor beta chains presented below share a single source sample, sequenced in a study of CD8+CD57+ T cells in acquired aplastic anemia. Profiling that covered TCR beta VDJ and CDR3 relied on genomic DNA as its template. TCRdb re-called the reads with MiXCR, one entry per CDR3 protein. The sample gives about 200,000 distinct CDR3 sequences, about 60% of which show up once; roughly 50% is in the top ten. CD8+CD57+ cell expansion had been shown by flow cytometry in patients chosen for sequencing. The source material was sorted CD4+, CD8+, or CD8+CD57+ T cells (not recorded which) from PBMCs. The receptors shown here come from a human donor with aplastic anemia.

This clonotype was detected once. In this CDR3 the conserved last residue, phenylalanine or tryptophan, is missing, so a read error is likely. The gene calls are TRBV2 and TRBJ2-3; D is perhaps TRBD1 (6 bases). The CDR3 runs to 17 residues. The V end was cut by 7 bases, the J end by 4 bases, with 24 bases between. CDR1 is SNHLY, CDR2 FYNNEI, per germline. The CDR3 nucleotides read TGTGCCAGCAACAGCTTAGCGTGGGGGCTGAGTGCAGATACGCAGTATGTT. Protein sequence: CASNSLAWGLSADTQYV.

This chain links TRBV7-7 with TRBJ2-1; D unresolved. The germline gives CDR1 SSHAT, CDR2 FNYEAQ (reference sequence). The V and J ends lost 1 base and 5 bases respectively, with 6 bases between them. The length of the CDR3 is 13 residues. The CDR3 region is CASSLGTDNEQFF. The DNA of the CDR3 is TGTGCCAGCAGCTTAGGAACAGACAATGAGCAGTTCTTC.

This clonotype has a count of ten or more. V is TRBV20-1 and J is TRBJ2-2; D call uncertain. V was trimmed by 0 bases and J by 5 bases, leaving 7 bases between them. The CDR3 runs 13 residues. From germline, CDR1 is DFQATT and CDR2 SNEGSKA (reference sequence). The CDR3 loop is CSAREEVTGELFF. In nucleotides, the CDR3 is TGCAGTGCTAGAGAGGAAGTGACCGGGGAGCTGTTTTTT.

Regarding this clonotype: The junction and the germline gene differ at one end; a read error may be behind it. The chain couples TRBV25-1 to TRBJ1-1, with 8 bases matching TRBD1. The CDR3 covers 15 residues. Germline assignment: CDR1 MGHDK and CDR2 SYGVNS. CDR3 residues: CASTAGGVLNAEAFF. The CDR3 DNA sequence: TGTGCCAGCACCGCAGGGGGCGTCTTGAACGCTGAAGCTTTCTTT.

This clonotype was counted ten times or more. This sequence joins TRBV28 and TRBJ2-7; perhaps TRBD1 as D (6 bases). Trimming left V 7 bases short and J 2 bases short, with 9 bases between. CDR3 length: 12 amino acids. CDR1 and CDR2 from the germline V gene are MDHEN and SYDVKM. CDR3 amino acids: CASTGQTYEQYF. Written as DNA, the CDR3 is TGTGCCAGCACGGGACAAACCTACGAGCAGTACTTC.

The chain joins TRBV4-1 to TRBJ2-7; D is ambiguous. Trimming took 2 bases from V and 3 from J, leaving 8 bases between them. CDR1 is MGHRA and CDR2 is YSYEKL in the germline V gene. The CDR3 is made up of 13 amino acids. CDR3: CASSQYPGYEQYF. The CDR3 bases are TGCGCCAGCAGCCAATATCCGGGCTACGAGCAGTACTTC.

Notes on this clonotype: No DNA is shown, since the ends of the CDR3 on it are uncertain; the CDR3 is the one TCRdb lists. The V and J genes are TRBV4-2 and TRBJ2-1; the table assigns TRBD2, which was not confirmed against the DNA. The CDR3 spans 17 residues, counting both ends. Germline assignment: CDR1 LGHNA and CDR2 YNFKEQ. CDR3 in amino acids: CASSPNVGGGASNEQLF.

V gene TRBV11-2 combines with J gene TRBJ2-7; D possibly uses TRBD1 or TRBD2 (5 bases each). Trimming took 4 bases from V and 1 from J, leaving 14 bases between them. CDR1 and CDR2 from the germline V gene are SGHAT and FQNNGV. The CDR3 is 15 residues long. CDR3 coding DNA: TGTGCCAGCAGCTCAGAAGGGACCGAGTCCTACGAGCAGTACTTC. Protein sequence: CASSSEGTESYEQYF.

This clonotype was recorded a few times. The chain is built from TRBV7-3 and TRBJ2-5, with a weak D call TRBD2 (6 bases). This CDR3 region has 15 residues. V lost 2 bases and J lost 2, with 12 bases in between. CDR1 is SGHTA and CDR2 is FQGTGA in the germline V gene. The DNA for the CDR3 is TGTGCCAGCAGCTTAGGCGCGGGGCTACAAGAGACCCAGTACTTC. Protein sequence: CASSLGAGLQETQYF.

In the case of this clonotype: One end of the junction is discordant with germline, which a read error may explain. The chain carries TRBV29-1 and TRBJ2-2, with 7 bases that match TRBD1. This CDR3 region has 16 residues. Looked up from germline, CDR1 is SQVTM and CDR2 is ANQGSEA. This CDR3 reads CSVEDKEDRSTGELLF. The CDR3 nucleotides are TGCAGCGTTGAAGATAAGGAGGACAGGTCCACCGGGGAGCTGCTTTTT.

V is TRBV7-9 and J is TRBJ2-1; 7 bases fit TRBD1. V lost 5 bases to trimming and J lost 5 bases; unmatched junction nucleotides: 9. Per the germline V gene, CDR1 is SEHNR and CDR2 is FQNEAQ (reference sequence). This CDR3 region has 15 residues. CDR3 residues: CASSARGQVHNEQFF. The CDR3 bases are TGTGCCAGCAGCGCACGTGGACAGGTACACAATGAGCAGTTCTTC.

The V gene is TRBV24-1, the J gene TRBJ2-1; D possibly corresponds to TRBD1 (5 bases). V was clipped by 9 bases and J by 12 bases, with 11 bases between them. Per germline, CDR1 KGHDR and CDR2 SFDVKD. The CDR3 runs 10 residues. CDR3 in DNA: TGTGCCACCGGGGCCCAGCGGCAGTTCTTC. This sequence encodes CATGAQRQFF.

This clonotype was observed a few times. The chain links TRBV12-3 or TRBV12-4 to TRBJ1-3; 8 bases map to TRBD1. There are 15 residues in the CDR3. With 6 bases clipped from V and 0 bases from J, the junction kept 4 bases outside the gene matches. CDR3: CASSLTGGSGNTIYF. In DNA, the CDR3 is TGTGCCAGCAGCCTTACAGGGGGCTCTGGAAACACCATATATTTT.

The genes are TRBV20-1 and TRBJ1-1; D ambiguous. CDR3 length: 12 amino acids. Looked up from germline, CDR1 is DFQATT and CDR2 is SNEGSKA (reference sequence). The CDR3 DNA reads as TGCAGCGCCCCGGACGGGAACACTGAAGCTTTCTTT. Encoded protein: CSAPDGNTEAFF.

The V call is TRBV12-3 or TRBV12-4, the J call TRBJ1-5; TRBD1 might be the D (5 bases). The CDR3 length is 14 residues. The germline V and J ends were trimmed by 0 bases and 4 bases, with 7 bases remaining between them. CDR3 amino acids: CASSLARGNQPQHF. The CDR3 DNA reads as TGTGCCAGCAGTTTAGCGCGGGGGAATCAGCCCCAGCATTTT.

This CDR3 is CASSPGTVGEQYF. The CDR3 nucleotides read TGTGCCAGCAGTCCCGGGACAGTGGGCGAGCAGTACTTC. V usage is TRBV12-3 or TRBV12-4 and J usage is TRBJ2-7; 7 bases map to TRBD1. V was clipped by 5 bases and J by 6 bases; unmatched bases: 7. The CDR3 totals 13 residues.

The chain employs TRBV7-9 and TRBJ1-2; 7 bases fit TRBD1. Unmatched junction bases numbered 10, after V lost 3 bases and J lost 12 bases. Germline V gene lookup returns CDR1 SEHNR and CDR2 FQNEAQ (reference sequence). This CDR3 region has 13 residues. The CDR3 loop reads CASSFTGASGNTF. In nucleotides, the CDR3 is TGTGCCAGCAGCTTTACAGGGGCGTCTGGAAACACCTTC.

This clonotype occurred many times. The chain couples TRBV5-1 to TRBJ2-2; D call uncertain. From germline, CDR1 is SGHRS and CDR2 YFSETQ. The CDR3 is 11 residues long. The ends were cut back, 9 bases at V and 5 bases at J, with 8 bases in the middle. CDR3 region: CATTLTGELFF. CDR3 sequence (DNA): TGCGCCACCACTCTGACCGGGGAGCTGTTTTTT.

V gene TRBV20-1 combines with J gene TRBJ2-7; TRBD2 matches at 10 bases. In germline, CDR1 is DFQATT, CDR2 SNEGSKA (reference sequence). CDR3 length equals 14 residues. The junction had 6 bases not matched to a gene; V was cut back by 2 bases and J by 5 bases. CDR3 sequence: CSARWASGRNEQYF. The CDR3 coding sequence is TGCAGTGCTAGATGGGCTAGCGGGAGAAACGAGCAGTACTTC.